The 27 T cell receptor beta chains below come from one sample, sequenced in a study of cytomegalovirus exposure and HLA in healthy donors. PCR involved 60 Vbeta and 13 Jbeta primers. Sequencing used immunoSEQ multiplex PCR; TCRdb keeps in-frame clones, though not all of them. The sample includes about 160,000 clones, 75% to 90% seen only once; the top ten take more than 0.9%. The sample was PBMCs. These receptor sequences come from a girl aged 2-10 years in good health and CMV-seropositive.

This clone has a handful of counts. The genes are TRBV28 and TRBJ1-5, with 10 bases matching TRBD1. Germline CDR1 MDHEN, CDR2 SYDVKM. The junction had 9 bases not matched to a gene; V was cut back by 6 bases and J by 1 base. This CDR3 contains 17 residues. In DNA form, the CDR3 reads TGTGCCAGCAGCATTATCGTGGGACAGGGGAGCAATCAGCCCCAGCATTTT. Translating it yields CASSIIVGQGSNQPQHF.

The J gene is TRBJ1-2, the V gene TRBV30, with 8 bases matching TRBD1. V was clipped by 4 bases and J by 8 bases; unmatched bases: 9. The length of the CDR3 is 13 residues. Germline CDR1 reads GTSNPN; CDR2 reads SVGIG (reference sequence). CDR3 nucleotide sequence: TGTGCCTGGACAACAGGGGGTACGCAAGGCTACACCTTC. As protein: CAWTTGGTQGYTF.

The J gene is TRBJ2-1, the V gene TRBV6-5; TRBD1 aligns across 7 bases. Germline assignment: CDR1 MNHEY and CDR2 SVGAGI. Germline trimming cut 8 bases from V and 2 bases from J; bases unmatched to any gene: 6. This CDR3 contains 14 residues. The CDR3 is CASHRGGAYNEQFF. CDR3 coding DNA: TGTGCCAGCCACAGGGGCGGTGCCTACAATGAGCAGTTCTTC.

This clone was seen more than once but under ten times. The V and J genes are TRBV4-1 and TRBJ1-6; tentatively, D is TRBD1 (6 bases). The CDR3 sequence is 19 residues long. The germline V and J ends were trimmed by 0 bases and 0 bases, with 15 bases remaining between them. Germline V CDR1 and CDR2: MGHRA, YSYEKL. In nucleotides, the CDR3 is TGCGCCAGCAGCCAAGATCCCCAGGGGCGAAGCTCCTATAATTCACCCCTCCACTTT. Translation gives CASSQDPQGRSSYNSPLHF.

V gene TRBV9 combines with J gene TRBJ2-7; 7 bases agree with TRBD2. Germline lookup yields CDR1 SGDLS and CDR2 YYNGEE. V shed 4 bases, J shed 6 bases, and the junction held 7 bases outside the gene matches. This CDR3 region has 13 residues. The CDR3 bases are TGTGCCAGCAGCTATACTAGCGCCGCCGAGCAGTACTTC. It specifies CASSYTSAAEQYF.

The V and J genes are TRBV10-3 and TRBJ1-3, with no clear D. Trimming took off 6 bases at V and 4 bases at J, with 19 bases between the two ends. Germline loops: CDR1 ENHRY, CDR2 SYGVKD. The CDR3 is 16 amino acids. Here the CDR3 reads CAISTPPGNSGNTIYF. In DNA, the CDR3 is TGTGCCATCAGCACACCCCCGGGGAATTCCGGAAACACCATATATTTT.

The chain recombines TRBV7-3 with TRBJ2-5, with 12 bases aligning to TRBD2. V lost 5 bases to trimming and J lost 5 bases; unmatched junction nucleotides: 6. Looked up from germline, CDR1 is SGHTA and CDR2 is FQGTGA. This CDR3 has 15 amino acids. The CDR3 DNA follows: TGTGCCAGCAGCCCCCGACTAGCGGGAGCGGAGACCCAGTACTTC. This gives the protein CASSPRLAGAETQYF.

V and J are TRBV6-5 and TRBJ1-1, with TRBD1 identical over 8 bases. The CDR3 is 15 amino acids. Germline CDR1 reads MNHEY; CDR2 reads SVGAGI. Unmatched junction bases numbered 8, after V lost 8 bases and J lost 0 bases. In nucleotides, the CDR3 is TGTGCCAGCCGCGACAGGGGTCGGATGAACACTGAAGCTTTCTTT. This codes for CASRDRGRMNTEAFF.

J is TRBJ1-1 and V is TRBV30, with 8 bases identical to TRBD1. The ends lost 2 bases at V and 2 bases at J; junction bases unmatched: 4. In germline, CDR1 is GTSNPN, CDR2 SVGIG (reference sequence). There are 14 residues in the CDR3. The CDR3 here is CAWSKGQVNTEAFF. CDR3 DNA: TGTGCCTGGAGTAAGGGACAGGTAAACACTGAAGCTTTCTTT.

The chain has TRBV5-1 and TRBJ2-1; 11 nucleotides line up with TRBD2. CDR1 SGHRS and CDR2 YFSETQ come from the germline V gene. Unmatched junction bases numbered 2, after V lost 4 bases and J lost 2 bases. CDR3 size: 15 residues. The CDR3 DNA follows: TGCGCCAGCAGCGAGGGACTAGCGGCCTACAATGAGCAGTTCTTC. This codes for CASSEGLAAYNEQFF.

A few counts support this clone. The chain employs TRBV5-6 and TRBJ2-7; a possible D gene is TRBD1 (5 bases). The CDR3 runs 13 residues. V was trimmed by 0 bases and J by 4 bases, leaving 8 bases between them. Per the germline V gene, CDR1 is SGHDT and CDR2 is YYEEEE. The CDR3 loop is CASSLGRVYEQYF. For the CDR3, the DNA is TGTGCCAGCAGCTTGGGCAGGGTTTACGAGCAGTACTTC.

This chain joins TRBV10-3 and TRBJ2-3; D unresolved. Germline V gene lookup returns CDR1 ENHRY and CDR2 SYGVKD. The CDR3 consists of 13 residues. Trimming cost V 3 bases and J 7 bases, with 11 bases left between them. The CDR3: CAISDPPGNTQYF. CDR3 DNA sequence: TGTGCCATCAGTGATCCCCCGGGTAATACGCAGTATTTT.

V usage is TRBV7-3 and J usage is TRBJ2-2; 8 nucleotides agree with TRBD2. The ends lost 4 bases at V and 4 bases at J; junction bases unmatched: 5. Looked up from germline, CDR1 is SGHTA and CDR2 is FQGTGA. This CDR3 is built from 15 residues. CDR3 residues: CASSSPGLVTGELFF. CDR3 in DNA: TGTGCCAGCAGCTCCCCGGGACTAGTCACCGGGGAGCTGTTTTTT.

This chain connects TRBV5-4 to TRBJ1-1; a possible D gene is TRBD1 (5 bases). Per germline, CDR1 SGHNT and CDR2 YYREEE (reference sequence). CDR3 length: 15 amino acids. V shed 1 base and J shed 3 bases, with 13 bases lying between them. The CDR3 region is CASSLSGVLDTEAFF. The CDR3, as DNA: TGTGCCAGCAGCTTGTCGGGGGTTCTTGACACTGAAGCTTTCTTT.

The rearrangement joins TRBV28 to TRBJ1-1; TRBD1 matches 7 bases. Germline values: CDR1 MDHEN, CDR2 SYDVKM. J gave up 6 bases and V 4 bases, and 14 bases lay outside the gene matches. The CDR3 runs to 16 residues. The CDR3 DNA reads TGTGCCAGCAGTTCGACCAAACAGGGGCCGAGGGCTGAAGCTTTCTTT. It codes for CASSSTKQGPRAEAFF.

V and J are TRBV5-5 and TRBJ2-7; D is unresolved. Germline V CDR1 and CDR2: SGHKS, YYEKEE (reference sequence). Trimming removed 4 bases at V and 0 bases at J, with 2 bases between. The CDR3 is 11 residues long. CDR3 DNA sequence: TGTGCCAGCAGCCACTCCTACGAGCAGTACTTC. The encoded protein is CASSHSYEQYF. The full variable domain, in which reference TRBV5-5 and TRBJ2-7 provide the parts outside the CDR3, is DAGVTQSPTHLIKTRGQQVTLRCSPISGHKSVSWYQQVLGQGPQFIFQYYEKEERGRGNFPDRFSARQFPNYSSELNVNALLLGDSALYLCASSHSYEQYFGPGTRLTVT.

The J gene is TRBJ2-6, the V gene TRBV2; 10 nucleotides agree with TRBD2. V shed 3 bases, J shed 4 bases, and the junction held 6 bases outside the gene matches. This CDR3 contains 17 residues. CDR1 SNHLY and CDR2 FYNNEI come from the germline V gene. Here the CDR3 DNA reads TGTGCCAGCAGTGACAGCGGGAGGGTGCAAGGGGCCAACGTCCTGACTTTC. Its translation: CASSDSGRVQGANVLTF. Using reference TRBV2 and TRBJ2-6 for the parts outside the CDR3, the full variable domain is EPEVTQTPSHQVTQMGQEVILRCVPISNHLYFYWYRQILGQKVEFLVSFYNNEISEKSEIFDDQFSVERPDGSNFTLKIRSTKLEDSAMYFCASSDSGRVQGANVLTFGAGSRLTVL.

J is TRBJ2-5 and V is TRBV2; unclear D gene. Germline CDR1 reads SNHLY; CDR2 reads FYNNEI. Trimming took off 7 bases at V and 2 bases at J, with 5 bases between the two ends. The CDR3 has 11 amino acids. The CDR3 bases are TGTGCCAGCAACCTACAAGAGACCCAGTACTTC. This translates into CASNLQETQYF. The full variable domain, completed using reference TRBV2 and TRBJ2-5, is EPEVTQTPSHQVTQMGQEVILRCVPISNHLYFYWYRQILGQKVEFLVSFYNNEISEKSEIFDDQFSVERPDGSNFTLKIRSTKLEDSAMYFCASNLQETQYFGPGTRLLVL.

The J gene is TRBJ1-1, the V gene TRBV5-1; 10 nucleotides agree with TRBD1. This CDR3 has 15 amino acids. Germline CDR1 and CDR2: SGHRS and YFSETQ. J gave up 5 bases and V 0 bases, and 4 bases lay outside the gene matches. The CDR3 DNA reads as TGCGCCAGCAGCTTGGTTGGGACAGGGGCTACTGAAGCTTTCTTT. Translation gives CASSLVGTGATEAFF.

The chain employs TRBV30 and TRBJ2-4, with D uncertain. The CDR3 consists of 12 residues. CDR1 and CDR2 (germline): GTSNPN, SVGIG (reference sequence). The ends were cut back, 2 bases at V and 5 bases at J, with 7 bases in the middle. CDR3 nucleotides: TGTGCCTGGAGTCTTTCGGAAAACATTCAGTACTTC. It translates to CAWSLSENIQYF. The variable domain in full, with the rest retrieved from reference TRBV30 and TRBJ2-4, is SQTIHQWPATLVQPVGSPLSLECTVEGTSNPNLYWYRQAAGRGLQLLFYSVGIGQISSEVPQNLSASRPQDRQFILSSKKLLLSDSGFYLCAWSLSENIQYFGAGTRLSVL.

The CDR3 DNA is TGTGCCAGCAGCTTAGGACTAGCGGGATACAATGAGCAGTTCTTC. This gives the protein CASSLGLAGYNEQFF. The rearrangement joins TRBV5-6 to TRBJ2-1, with TRBD2 identical over 12 bases. This CDR3 contains 15 residues. Trimming removed 2 bases from V and 4 bases from J; junction bases left unmatched: 1. Germline V gene sequence: CDR1 SGHDT, CDR2 YYEEEE.

The rearrangement uses TRBV14 and TRBJ2-2; the match to TRBD1 covers 7 bases. V dropped 4 bases and J dropped 6; count of bases not matched to a gene: 5. The CDR3 length is 14 residues. Germline CDR1 SGHDN, CDR2 FVKESK. This CDR3 is CASSLTGYAGELFF. The CDR3 nucleotides are TGTGCCAGCAGCCTGACAGGGTACGCCGGGGAGCTGTTTTTT.

V is TRBV5-1 and J is TRBJ2-1, with a possible D match to TRBD1 (5 bases). The CDR3 spans 13 residues. Germline V gene data show CDR1 as SGHRS and CDR2 as YFSETQ. The germline V and J ends were trimmed by 1 base and 5 bases, with 7 bases remaining between them. The CDR3 DNA follows: TGCGCCAGCAGCTTGACAGGCAACAATGAGCAGTTCTTC. Protein sequence: CASSLTGNNEQFF. Complete variable domain (other parts from reference TRBV5-1 and TRBJ2-1): KAGVTQTPRYLIKTRGQQVTLSCSPISGHRSVSWYQQTPGQGLQFLFEYFSETQRNKGNFPGRFSGRQFSNSRSEMNVSTLELGDSALYLCASSLTGNNEQFFGPGTRLTVL.

This chain connects TRBV19 to TRBJ2-3; 7 positions agree with TRBD1. The CDR3 sequence is 12 residues long. J gave up 4 bases and V 8 bases, and 3 bases lay outside the gene matches. Looked up from germline, CDR1 is LNHDA and CDR2 is SQIVND (reference sequence). CDR3 sequence: CASQGDADTQYF. In nucleotides, the CDR3 is TGTGCCAGTCAGGGGGATGCAGATACGCAGTATTTT.

The chain combines TRBV19 with TRBJ1-5; 9 nucleotides align to TRBD1. Looked up from germline, CDR1 is LNHDA and CDR2 is SQIVND (reference sequence). The CDR3 is 17 amino acids. V lost 1 base and J lost 4; bases outside the gene matches: 8. The CDR3 here is CASSIALGTGYNQPQHF. DNA for the CDR3: TGTGCCAGTAGTATAGCGTTAGGGACAGGGTATAATCAGCCCCAGCATTTT. Based on the CDR3 plus reference TRBV19 and TRBJ1-5, the full variable domain is DGGITQSPKYLFRKEGQNVTLSCEQNLNHDAMYWYRQDPGQGLRLIYYSQIVNDFQKGDIAEGYSVSREKKESFPLTVTSAQKNPTAFYLCASSIALGTGYNQPQHFGDGTRLSIL.

This chain links TRBV2 with TRBJ2-1, with TRBD2 matching 7 bases. J lost 4 bases, V lost 8 bases, and 5 bases had no gene match. CDR3 length: 13 amino acids. Germline lookup yields CDR1 SNHLY and CDR2 FYNNEI. The CDR3 protein is CASLRELYNEQFF. The CDR3 nucleotides read TGTGCCAGCCTGCGGGAGTTGTACAATGAGCAGTTCTTC.

V and J are TRBV15 and TRBJ2-5; 7 bases match TRBD1. V dropped 2 bases and J dropped 3; count of bases not matched to a gene: 6. This CDR3 has 15 amino acids. The V gene's germline CDR1 is LNHNV and CDR2 YYDKDF (reference sequence). The CDR3 region has the DNA TGTGCCACCAGCAGAAAGAGACAGGGAAAAGAGACCCAGTACTTC. It codes for CATSRKRQGKETQYF. Full variable domain (rest looked up from reference TRBV15 and TRBJ2-5): DAMVIQNPRYQVTQFGKPVTLSCSQTLNHNVMYWYQQKSSQAPKLLFHYYDKDFNNEADTPDNFQSRRPNTSFCFLDIRSPGLGDTAMYLCATSRKRQGKETQYFGPGTRLLVL.